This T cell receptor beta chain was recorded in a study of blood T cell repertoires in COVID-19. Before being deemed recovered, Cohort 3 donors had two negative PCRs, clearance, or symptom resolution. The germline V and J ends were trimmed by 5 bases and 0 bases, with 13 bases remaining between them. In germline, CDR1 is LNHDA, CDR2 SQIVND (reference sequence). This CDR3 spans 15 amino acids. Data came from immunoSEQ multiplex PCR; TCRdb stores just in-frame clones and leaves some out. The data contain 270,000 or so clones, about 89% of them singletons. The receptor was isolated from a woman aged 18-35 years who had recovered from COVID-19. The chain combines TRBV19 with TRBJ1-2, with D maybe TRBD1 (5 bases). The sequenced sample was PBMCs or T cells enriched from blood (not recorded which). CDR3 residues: CASSSLGAANYGYTF. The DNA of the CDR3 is TGTGCCAGTAGTTCCCTAGGGGCCGCTAACTATGGCTACACCTTC.